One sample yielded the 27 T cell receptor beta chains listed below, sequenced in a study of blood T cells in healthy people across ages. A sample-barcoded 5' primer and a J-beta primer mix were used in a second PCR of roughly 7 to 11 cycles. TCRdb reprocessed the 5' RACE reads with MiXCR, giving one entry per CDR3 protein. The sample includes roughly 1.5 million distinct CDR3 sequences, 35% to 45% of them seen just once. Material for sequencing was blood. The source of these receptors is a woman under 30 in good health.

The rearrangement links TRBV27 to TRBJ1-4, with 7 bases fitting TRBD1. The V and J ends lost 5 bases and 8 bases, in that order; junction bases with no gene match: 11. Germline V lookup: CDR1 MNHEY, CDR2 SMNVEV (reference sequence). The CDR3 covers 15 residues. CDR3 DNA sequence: TGTGCCAGCAGTCAGACAGGGACCAGTGGCGAAAAACTGTTTTTT. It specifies CASSQTGTSGEKLFF.

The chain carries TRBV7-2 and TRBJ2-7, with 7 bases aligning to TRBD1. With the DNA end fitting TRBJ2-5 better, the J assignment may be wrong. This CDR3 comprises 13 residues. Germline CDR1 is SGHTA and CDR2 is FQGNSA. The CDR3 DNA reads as TGTGCCAGCAGCACCGGGACAGTAGGGACCCAGTACTTC. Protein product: CASSTGTVGTQYF.

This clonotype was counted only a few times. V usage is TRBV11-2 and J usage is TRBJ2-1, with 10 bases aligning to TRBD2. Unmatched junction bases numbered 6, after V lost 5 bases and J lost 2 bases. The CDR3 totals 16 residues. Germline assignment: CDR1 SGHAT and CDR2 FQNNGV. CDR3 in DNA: TGTGCCAGCAGCGCGTTAGCGGGGGGAACCTACAATGAGCAGTTCTTC. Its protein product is CASSALAGGTYNEQFF.

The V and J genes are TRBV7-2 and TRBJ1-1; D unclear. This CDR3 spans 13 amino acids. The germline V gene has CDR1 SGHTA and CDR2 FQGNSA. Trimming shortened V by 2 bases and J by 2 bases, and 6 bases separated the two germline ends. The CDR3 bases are TGTGCCAGCAGCTTAATGACAAACACTGAAGCTTTCTTT. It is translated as CASSLMTNTEAFF. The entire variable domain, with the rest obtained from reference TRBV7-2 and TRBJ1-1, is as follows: GAGVSQSPSNKVTEKGKDVELRCDPISGHTALYWYRQSLGQGLEFLIYFQGNSAPDKSGLPSDRFSAERTGGSVSTLTIQRTQQEDSAVYLCASSLMTNTEAFFGQGTRLTVV.

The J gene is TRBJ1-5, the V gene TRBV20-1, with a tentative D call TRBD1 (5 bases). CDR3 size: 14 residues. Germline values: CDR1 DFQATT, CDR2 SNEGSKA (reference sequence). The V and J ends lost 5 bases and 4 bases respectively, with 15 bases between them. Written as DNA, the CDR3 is TGCAGTGCTGGGGTGGGACGGCGAAATCAGCCCCAGCATTTT. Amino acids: CSAGVGRRNQPQHF.

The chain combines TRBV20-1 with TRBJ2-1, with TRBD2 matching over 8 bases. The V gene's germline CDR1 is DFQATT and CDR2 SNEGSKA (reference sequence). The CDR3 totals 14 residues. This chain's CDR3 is CSKASGRHLTGQFF. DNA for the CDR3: TGCTCTAAGGCCAGCGGGAGACATCTGACGGGGCAGTTCTTC.

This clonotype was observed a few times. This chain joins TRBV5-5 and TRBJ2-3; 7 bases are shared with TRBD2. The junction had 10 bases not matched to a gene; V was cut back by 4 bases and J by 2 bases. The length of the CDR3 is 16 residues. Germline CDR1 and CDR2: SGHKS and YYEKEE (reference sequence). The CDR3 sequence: CASSIPLGGATDTQYF. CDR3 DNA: TGTGCCAGCAGCATTCCCCTGGGAGGGGCCACAGATACGCAGTATTTT.

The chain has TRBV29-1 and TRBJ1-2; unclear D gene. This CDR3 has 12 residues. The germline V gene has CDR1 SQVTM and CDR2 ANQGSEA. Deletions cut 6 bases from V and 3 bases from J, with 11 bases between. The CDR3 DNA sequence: TGCAGCGTGACCCGGGCAGACTATGGCTACACCTTC. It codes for CSVTRADYGYTF.

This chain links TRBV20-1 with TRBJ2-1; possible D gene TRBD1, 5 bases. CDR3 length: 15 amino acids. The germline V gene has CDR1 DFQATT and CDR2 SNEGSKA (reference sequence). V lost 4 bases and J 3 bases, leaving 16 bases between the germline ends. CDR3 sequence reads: CSAKGWGPLYNEQFF. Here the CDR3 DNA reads TGCAGTGCTAAAGGGTGGGGCCCCCTCTACAATGAGCAGTTCTTC.

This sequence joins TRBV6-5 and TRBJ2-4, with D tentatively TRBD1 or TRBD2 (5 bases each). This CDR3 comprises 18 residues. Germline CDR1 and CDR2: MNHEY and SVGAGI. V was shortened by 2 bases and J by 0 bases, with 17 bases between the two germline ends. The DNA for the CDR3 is TGTGCCAGCAGTTACCGGGGCGGCGATAATGTAGCCAAAAACATTCAGTACTTC. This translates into CASSYRGGDNVAKNIQYF.

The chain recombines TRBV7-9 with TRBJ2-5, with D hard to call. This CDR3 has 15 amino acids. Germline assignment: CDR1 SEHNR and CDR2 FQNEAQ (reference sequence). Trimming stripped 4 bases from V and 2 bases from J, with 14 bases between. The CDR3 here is CASSSHGLSQETQYF. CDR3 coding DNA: TGTGCCAGCAGCTCCCATGGCCTGAGTCAAGAGACCCAGTACTTC.

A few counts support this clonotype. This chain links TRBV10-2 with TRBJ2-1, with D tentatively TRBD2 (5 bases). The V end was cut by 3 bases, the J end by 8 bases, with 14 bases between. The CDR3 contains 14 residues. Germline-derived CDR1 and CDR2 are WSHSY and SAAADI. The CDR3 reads CASSEGLEGYEQFF. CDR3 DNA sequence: TGCGCCAGCAGTGAAGGACTCGAGGGCTATGAGCAGTTCTTC.

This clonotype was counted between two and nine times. The CDR3 is CASYGRLDTQYF. The CDR3 DNA follows: TGTGCCAGCTACGGGAGACTAGATACGCAGTATTTT. The chain has TRBV2 and TRBJ2-3; the D gene is possibly TRBD2 (6 bases). Germline values: CDR1 SNHLY, CDR2 FYNNEI. V was trimmed by 8 bases and J by 5 bases, leaving 11 bases between them. The CDR3 has 12 residues. The full variable domain, completed using reference TRBV2 and TRBJ2-3, is EPEVTQTPSHQVTQMGQEVILRCVPISNHLYFYWYRQILGQKVEFLVSFYNNEISEKSEIFDDQFSVERPDGSNFTLKIRSTKLEDSAMYFCASYGRLDTQYFGPGTRLTVL.

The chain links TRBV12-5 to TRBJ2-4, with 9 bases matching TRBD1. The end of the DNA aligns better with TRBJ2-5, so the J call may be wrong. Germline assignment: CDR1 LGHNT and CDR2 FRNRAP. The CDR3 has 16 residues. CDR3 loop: CASGLNPGQGLETQYF. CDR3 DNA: TGTGCTAGTGGTCTCAATCCGGGACAGGGTCTGGAGACCCAGTACTTC.

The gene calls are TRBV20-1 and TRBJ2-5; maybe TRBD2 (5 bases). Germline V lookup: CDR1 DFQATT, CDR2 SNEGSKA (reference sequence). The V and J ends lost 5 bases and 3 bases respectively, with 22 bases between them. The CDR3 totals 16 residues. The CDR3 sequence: CSARPDFPRREETQYF. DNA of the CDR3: TGCAGTGCTCGTCCGGACTTTCCGCGGCGGGAAGAGACCCAGTACTTC.

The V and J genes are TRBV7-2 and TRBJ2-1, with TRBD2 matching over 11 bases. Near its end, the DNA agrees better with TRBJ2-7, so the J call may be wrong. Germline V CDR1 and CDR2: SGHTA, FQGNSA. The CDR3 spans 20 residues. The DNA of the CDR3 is TGTGCCAGCAGCTTCACGACTAGCGGGGACTTTCCGAGCTCCTACAATGAGCAGTACTTC. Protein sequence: CASSFTTSGDFPSSYNEQYF.

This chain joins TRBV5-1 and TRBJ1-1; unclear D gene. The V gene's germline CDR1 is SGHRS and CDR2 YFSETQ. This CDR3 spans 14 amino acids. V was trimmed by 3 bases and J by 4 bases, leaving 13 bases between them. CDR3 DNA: TGCGCCAGCAGCTCGAGCGGGTCCCTCACTGAAGCTTTCTTT. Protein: CASSSSGSLTEAFF.

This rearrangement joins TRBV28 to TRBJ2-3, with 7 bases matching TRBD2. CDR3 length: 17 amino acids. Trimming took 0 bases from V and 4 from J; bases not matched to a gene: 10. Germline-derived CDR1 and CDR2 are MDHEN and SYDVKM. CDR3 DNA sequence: TGTGCCAGCAGTTTATGGTGGAGGGAGGGCCGCGCAGATACGCAGTATTTT. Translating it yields CASSLWWREGRADTQYF.

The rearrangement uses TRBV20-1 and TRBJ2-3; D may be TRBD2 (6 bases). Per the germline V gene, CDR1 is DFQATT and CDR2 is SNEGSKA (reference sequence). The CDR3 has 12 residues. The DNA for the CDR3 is TGCACCGCCGGGACTTACACAGATACGCAGTATTTT. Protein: CTAGTYTDTQYF.

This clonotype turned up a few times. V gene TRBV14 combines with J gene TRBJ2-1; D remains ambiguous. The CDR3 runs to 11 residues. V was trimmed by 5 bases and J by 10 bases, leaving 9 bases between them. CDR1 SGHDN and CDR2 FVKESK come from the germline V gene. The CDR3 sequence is CASSGSFEQFF. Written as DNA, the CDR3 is TGTGCCAGCAGCGGATCCTTCGAGCAGTTCTTC.

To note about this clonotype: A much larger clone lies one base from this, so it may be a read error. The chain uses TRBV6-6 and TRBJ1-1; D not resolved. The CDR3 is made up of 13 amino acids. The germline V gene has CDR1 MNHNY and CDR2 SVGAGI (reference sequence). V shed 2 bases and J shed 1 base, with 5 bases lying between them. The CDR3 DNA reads TGTGCCAGCAGTTACCCGGAGAACACTGAAGCTTTCTTT. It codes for CASSYPENTEAFF.

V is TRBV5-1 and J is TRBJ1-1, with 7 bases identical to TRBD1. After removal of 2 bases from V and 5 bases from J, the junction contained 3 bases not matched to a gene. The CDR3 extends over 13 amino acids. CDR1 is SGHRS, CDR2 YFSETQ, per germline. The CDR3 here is CASSFNRGTEAFF. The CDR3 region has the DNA TGCGCCAGCAGCTTTAACAGGGGTACTGAAGCTTTCTTT.

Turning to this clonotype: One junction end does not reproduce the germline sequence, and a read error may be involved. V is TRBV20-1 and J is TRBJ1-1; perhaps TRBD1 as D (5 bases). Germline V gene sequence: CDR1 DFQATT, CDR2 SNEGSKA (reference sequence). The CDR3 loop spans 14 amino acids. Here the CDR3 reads CSGRDRGVNTEAFF. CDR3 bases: TGCAGTGGTAGAGACCGGGGGGTGAACACTGAAGCTTTCTTT.

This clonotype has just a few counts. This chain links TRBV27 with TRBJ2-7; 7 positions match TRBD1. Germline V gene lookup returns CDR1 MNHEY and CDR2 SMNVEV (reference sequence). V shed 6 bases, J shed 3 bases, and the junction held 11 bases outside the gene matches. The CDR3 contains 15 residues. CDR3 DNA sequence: TGTGCCAGCAGCCGGGACAGCTACGTGAACTACGAGCAGTACTTC. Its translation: CASSRDSYVNYEQYF.

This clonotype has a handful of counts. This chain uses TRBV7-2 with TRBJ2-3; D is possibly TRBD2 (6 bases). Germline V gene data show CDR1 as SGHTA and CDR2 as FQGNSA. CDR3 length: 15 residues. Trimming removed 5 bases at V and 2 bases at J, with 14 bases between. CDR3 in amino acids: CASSPLRDLTDTQYF. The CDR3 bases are TGTGCCAGCAGCCCTCTGCGGGACCTCACAGATACGCAGTATTTT.

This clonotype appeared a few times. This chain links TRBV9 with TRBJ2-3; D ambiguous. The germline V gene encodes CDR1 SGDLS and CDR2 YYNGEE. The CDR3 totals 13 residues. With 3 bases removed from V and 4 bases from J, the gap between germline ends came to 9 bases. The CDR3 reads CASSAGPPDTQYF. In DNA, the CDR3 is TGTGCCAGCAGCGCCGGTCCCCCAGATACGCAGTATTTT.

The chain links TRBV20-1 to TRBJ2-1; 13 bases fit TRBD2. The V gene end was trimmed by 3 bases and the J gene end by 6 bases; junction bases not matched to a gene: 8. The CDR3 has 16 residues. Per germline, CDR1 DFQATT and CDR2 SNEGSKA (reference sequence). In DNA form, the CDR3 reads TGCAGTGCTAGGGCCTTGGGACTAGCGGGGATCAATGAGCAGTTCTTC. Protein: CSARALGLAGINEQFF.